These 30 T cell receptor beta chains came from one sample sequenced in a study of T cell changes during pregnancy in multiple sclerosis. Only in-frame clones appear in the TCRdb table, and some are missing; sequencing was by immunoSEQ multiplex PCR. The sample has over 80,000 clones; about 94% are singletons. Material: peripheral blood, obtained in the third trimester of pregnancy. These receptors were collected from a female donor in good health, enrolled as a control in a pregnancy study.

The CDR3 bases are TGTGCCAGTAGTATAGCGGGACAGGACTATGGCTACACCTTC. It encodes CASSIAGQDYGYTF. The genes are TRBV19 and TRBJ1-2, with TRBD1 matching 8 bases. The CDR3 is 14 residues long. Trimming cost V 1 base and J 3 bases; bases outside gene matches: 1. CDR1 is LNHDA and CDR2 is SQIVND in the germline V gene (reference sequence).

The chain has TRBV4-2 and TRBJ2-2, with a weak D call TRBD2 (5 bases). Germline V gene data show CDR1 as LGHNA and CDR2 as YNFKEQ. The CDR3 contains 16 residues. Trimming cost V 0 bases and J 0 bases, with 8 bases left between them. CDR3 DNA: TGTGCCAGCAGCCAAGAAAGCGGAGCGAACACCGGGGAGCTGTTTTTT. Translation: CASSQESGANTGELFF.

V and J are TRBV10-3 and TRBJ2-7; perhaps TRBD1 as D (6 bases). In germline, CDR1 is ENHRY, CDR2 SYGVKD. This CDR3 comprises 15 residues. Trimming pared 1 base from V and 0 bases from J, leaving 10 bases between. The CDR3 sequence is CAISELTGSSYEQYF. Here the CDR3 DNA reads TGTGCCATCAGTGAGTTGACAGGAAGCTCCTACGAGCAGTACTTC.

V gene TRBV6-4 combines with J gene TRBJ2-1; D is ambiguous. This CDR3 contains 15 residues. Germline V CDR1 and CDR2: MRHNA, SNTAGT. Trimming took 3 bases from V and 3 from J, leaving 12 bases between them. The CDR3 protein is CASSEYIGNYNEQFF. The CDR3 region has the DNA TGTGCCAGCAGTGAGTATATCGGTAACTACAATGAGCAGTTCTTC.

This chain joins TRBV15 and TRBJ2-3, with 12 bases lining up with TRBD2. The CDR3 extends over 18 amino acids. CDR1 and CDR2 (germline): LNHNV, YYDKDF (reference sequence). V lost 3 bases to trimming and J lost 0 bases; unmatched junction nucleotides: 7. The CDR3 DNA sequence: TGTGCCACCAGCAGGGGTTGGACTAGCGGGACTAGCACAGATACGCAGTATTTT. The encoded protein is CATSRGWTSGTSTDTQYF.

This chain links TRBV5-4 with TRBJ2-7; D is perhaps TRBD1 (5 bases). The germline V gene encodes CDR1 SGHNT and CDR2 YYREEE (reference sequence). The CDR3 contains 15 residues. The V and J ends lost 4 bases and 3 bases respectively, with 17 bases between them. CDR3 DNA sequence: TGTGCCAGCAGCCCATCCAGGGTAACATTCTACGAGCAGTACTTC. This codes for CASSPSRVTFYEQYF.

The CDR3 loop reads CASSLLLAGGSYEQYF. CDR3 in DNA: TGTGCCAGCAGTTTATTACTAGCGGGAGGATCCTACGAGCAGTACTTC. The rearrangement joins TRBV27 to TRBJ2-7; 12 nucleotides align to TRBD2. V was pared by 1 base and J by 1 base, with 2 bases of the junction left unmatched. Germline V gene data show CDR1 as MNHEY and CDR2 as SMNVEV (reference sequence). The CDR3 has 16 residues.

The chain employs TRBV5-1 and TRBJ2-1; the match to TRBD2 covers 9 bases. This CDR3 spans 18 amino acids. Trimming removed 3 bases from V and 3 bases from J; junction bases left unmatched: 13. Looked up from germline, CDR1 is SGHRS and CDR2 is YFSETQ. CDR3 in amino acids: CASSSIPRLAGYYNEQFF. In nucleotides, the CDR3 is TGCGCCAGCAGCTCAATTCCCCGCCTAGCGGGATACTACAATGAGCAGTTCTTC.

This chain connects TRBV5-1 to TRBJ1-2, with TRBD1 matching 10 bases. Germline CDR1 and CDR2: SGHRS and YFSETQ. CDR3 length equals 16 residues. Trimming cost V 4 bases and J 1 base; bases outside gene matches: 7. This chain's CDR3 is CASSLGQGPGNYGYTF. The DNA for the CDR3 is TGCGCCAGCAGCCTGGGACAGGGGCCCGGTAACTATGGCTACACCTTC.

CDR3 residues: CASSFGGASNEQFF. The CDR3 DNA reads TGTGCCAGCAGTTTCGGGGGAGCCTCCAATGAGCAGTTCTTC. This rearrangement joins TRBV6-5 to TRBJ2-1, with a weak D call TRBD2 (6 bases). In germline, CDR1 is MNHEY, CDR2 SVGAGI. The CDR3 sequence is 14 residues long. V was pared by 4 bases and J by 6 bases, with 13 bases between.

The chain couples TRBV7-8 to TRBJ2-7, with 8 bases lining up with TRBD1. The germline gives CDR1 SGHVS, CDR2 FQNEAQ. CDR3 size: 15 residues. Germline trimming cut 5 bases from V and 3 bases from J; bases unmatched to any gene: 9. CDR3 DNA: TGTGCCAGCAGCCCTCCCGGACAGGGAGACTACGAGCAGTACTTC. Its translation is CASSPPGQGDYEQYF. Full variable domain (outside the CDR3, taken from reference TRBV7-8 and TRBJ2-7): GAGVSQSPRYKVAKRGQDVALRCDPISGHVSLFWYQQALGQGPEFLTYFQNEAQLDKSGLPSDRFFAERPEGSVSTLKIQRTQQEDSAVYLCASSPPGQGDYEQYFGPGTRLTVT.

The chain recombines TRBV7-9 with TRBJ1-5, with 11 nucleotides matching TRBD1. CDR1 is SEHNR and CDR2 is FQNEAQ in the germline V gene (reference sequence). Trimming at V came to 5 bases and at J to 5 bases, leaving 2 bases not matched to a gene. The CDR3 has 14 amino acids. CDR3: CASSRTGGDQPQHF. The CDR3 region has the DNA TGTGCCAGCAGCCGGACAGGGGGCGATCAGCCCCAGCATTTT.

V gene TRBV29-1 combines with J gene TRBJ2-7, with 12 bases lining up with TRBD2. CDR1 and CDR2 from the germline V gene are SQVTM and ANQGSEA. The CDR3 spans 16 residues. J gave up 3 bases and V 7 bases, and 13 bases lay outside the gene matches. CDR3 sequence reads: CSAGWTSGNLNYEQYF. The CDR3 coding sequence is TGCAGCGCCGGGTGGACTAGCGGGAACCTGAACTACGAGCAGTACTTC.

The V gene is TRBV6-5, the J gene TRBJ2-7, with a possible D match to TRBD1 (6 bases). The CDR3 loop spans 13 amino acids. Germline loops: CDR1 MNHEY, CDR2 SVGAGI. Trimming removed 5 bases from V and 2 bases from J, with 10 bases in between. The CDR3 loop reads CASSTGQTYEQYF. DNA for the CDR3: TGTGCCAGCAGTACGGGACAAACCTACGAGCAGTACTTC.

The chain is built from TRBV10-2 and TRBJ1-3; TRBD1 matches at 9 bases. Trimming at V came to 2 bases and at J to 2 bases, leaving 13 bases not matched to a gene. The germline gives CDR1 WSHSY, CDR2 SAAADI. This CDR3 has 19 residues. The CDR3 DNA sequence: TGCGCCAGCAGTGAGGGTTTTGCGGACAGGGGATTAGCTGGAAACACCATATATTTT. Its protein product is CASSEGFADRGLAGNTIYF.

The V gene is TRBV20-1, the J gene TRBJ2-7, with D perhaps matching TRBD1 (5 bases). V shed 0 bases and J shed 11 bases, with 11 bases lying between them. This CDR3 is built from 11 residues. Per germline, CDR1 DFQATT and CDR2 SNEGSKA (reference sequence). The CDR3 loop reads CSARDLGAEYF. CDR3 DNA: TGCAGTGCTAGAGATTTAGGGGCTGAGTACTTC.

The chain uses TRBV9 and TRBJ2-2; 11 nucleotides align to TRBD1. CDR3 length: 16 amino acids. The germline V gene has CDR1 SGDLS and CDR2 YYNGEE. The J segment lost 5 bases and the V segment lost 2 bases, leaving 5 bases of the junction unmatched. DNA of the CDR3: TGTGCCAGCAGCGTGGGGGGGACAGGGGGTACCGGGGAGCTGTTTTTT. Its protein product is CASSVGGTGGTGELFF. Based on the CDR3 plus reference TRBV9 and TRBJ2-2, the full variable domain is DSGVTQTPKHLITATGQRVTLRCSPRSGDLSVYWYQQSLDQGLQFLIQYYNGEERAKGNILERFSAQQFPDLHSELNLSSLELGDSALYFCASSVGGTGGTGELFFGEGSRLTVL.

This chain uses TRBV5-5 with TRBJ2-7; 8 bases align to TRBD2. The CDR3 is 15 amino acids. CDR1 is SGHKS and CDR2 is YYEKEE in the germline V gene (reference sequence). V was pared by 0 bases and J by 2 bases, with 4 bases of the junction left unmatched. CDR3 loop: CASSLEGTRAYEQYF. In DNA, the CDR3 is TGTGCCAGCAGCTTGGAAGGGACTAGAGCCTACGAGCAGTACTTC. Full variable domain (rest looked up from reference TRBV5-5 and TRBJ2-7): DAGVTQSPTHLIKTRGQQVTLRCSPISGHKSVSWYQQVLGQGPQFIFQYYEKEERGRGNFPDRFSARQFPNYSSELNVNALLLGDSALYLCASSLEGTRAYEQYFGPGTRLTVT.

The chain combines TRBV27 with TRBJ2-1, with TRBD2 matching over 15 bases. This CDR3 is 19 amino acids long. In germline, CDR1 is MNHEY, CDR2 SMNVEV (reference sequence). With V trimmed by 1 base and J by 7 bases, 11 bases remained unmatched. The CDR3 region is CASSLFGLAGGPGENEQFF. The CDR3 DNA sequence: TGTGCCAGCAGTTTATTCGGACTAGCGGGAGGGCCGGGCGAAAATGAGCAGTTCTTC.

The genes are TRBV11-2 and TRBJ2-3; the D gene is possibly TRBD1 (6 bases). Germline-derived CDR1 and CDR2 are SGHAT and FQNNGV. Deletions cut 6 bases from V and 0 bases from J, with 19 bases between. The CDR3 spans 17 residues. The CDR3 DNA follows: TGTGCCAGCAGGAGGAGAGGGGGACAAACTAGCACAGATACGCAGTATTTT. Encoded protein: CASRRRGGQTSTDTQYF.

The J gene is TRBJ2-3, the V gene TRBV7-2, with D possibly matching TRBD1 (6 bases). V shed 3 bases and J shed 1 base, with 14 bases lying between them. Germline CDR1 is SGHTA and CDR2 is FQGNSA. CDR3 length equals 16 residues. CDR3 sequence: CASSFSWTAGTDTQYF. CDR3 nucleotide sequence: TGTGCCAGCAGCTTTAGTTGGACAGCCGGCACAGATACGCAGTATTTT.

This chain's CDR3 is CASSATGGDWQTQYF. The CDR3 coding sequence is TGCGCCAGCAGCGCCACAGGGGGGGACTGGCAGACCCAGTACTTC. V gene TRBV5-1 combines with J gene TRBJ2-5, with D possibly TRBD1 on 8 matching bases. The germline gives CDR1 SGHRS, CDR2 YFSETQ. There are 15 residues in the CDR3. The ends were cut back, 4 bases at V and 6 bases at J, with 19 bases in the middle.

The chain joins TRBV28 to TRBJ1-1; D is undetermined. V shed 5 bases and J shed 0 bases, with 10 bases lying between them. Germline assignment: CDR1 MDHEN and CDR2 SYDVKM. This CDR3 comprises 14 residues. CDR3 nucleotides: TGTGCCAGCAGTATGACACGCATGAACACTGAAGCTTTCTTT. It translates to CASSMTRMNTEAFF.

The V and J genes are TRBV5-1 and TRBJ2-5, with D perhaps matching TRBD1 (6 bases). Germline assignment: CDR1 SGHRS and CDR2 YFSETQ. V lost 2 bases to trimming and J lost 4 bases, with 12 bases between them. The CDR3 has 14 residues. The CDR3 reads CASSFYRARETQYF. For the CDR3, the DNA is TGCGCCAGCAGCTTTTACAGGGCTCGAGAGACCCAGTACTTC.

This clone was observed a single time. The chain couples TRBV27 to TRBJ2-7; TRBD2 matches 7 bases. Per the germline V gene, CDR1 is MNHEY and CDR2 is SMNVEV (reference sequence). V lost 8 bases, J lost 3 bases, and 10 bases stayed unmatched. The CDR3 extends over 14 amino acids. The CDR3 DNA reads TGTGCCAGCGTGGGTAGCGGGTTAATCTACGAGCAGTACTTC. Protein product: CASVGSGLIYEQYF.

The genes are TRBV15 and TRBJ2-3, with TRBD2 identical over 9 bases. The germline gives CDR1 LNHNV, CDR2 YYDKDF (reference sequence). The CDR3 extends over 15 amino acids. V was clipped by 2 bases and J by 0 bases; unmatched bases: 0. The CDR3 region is CATSRLAGSTDTQYF. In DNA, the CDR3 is TGTGCCACCAGCAGACTAGCGGGGAGCACAGATACGCAGTATTTT. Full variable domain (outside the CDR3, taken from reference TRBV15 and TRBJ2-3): DAMVIQNPRYQVTQFGKPVTLSCSQTLNHNVMYWYQQKSSQAPKLLFHYYDKDFNNEADTPDNFQSRRPNTSFCFLDIRSPGLGDTAMYLCATSRLAGSTDTQYFGPGTRLTVL.

Written as DNA, the CDR3 is TGCAGTGCCTTGGACAGGGTGGGCGCTTTCTTT. Translation: CSALDRVGAFF. V and J are TRBV20-1 and TRBJ1-1; TRBD1 matches at 8 bases. In germline, CDR1 is DFQATT, CDR2 SNEGSKA (reference sequence). This CDR3 is 11 amino acids long. The trim removed 6 bases at V and 11 bases at J, leaving 8 bases unmatched.

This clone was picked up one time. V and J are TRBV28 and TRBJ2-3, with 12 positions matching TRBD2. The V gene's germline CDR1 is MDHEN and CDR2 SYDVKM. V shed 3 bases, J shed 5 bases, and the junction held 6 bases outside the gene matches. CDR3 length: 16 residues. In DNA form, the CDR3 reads TGTGCCAGCAGTTTTGGGAAGGGACTAGCGGGAGATACGCAGTATTTT. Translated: CASSFGKGLAGDTQYF.

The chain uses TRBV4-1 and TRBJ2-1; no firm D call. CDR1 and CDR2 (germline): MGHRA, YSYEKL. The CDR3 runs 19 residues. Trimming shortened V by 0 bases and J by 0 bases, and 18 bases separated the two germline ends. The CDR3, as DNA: TGCGCCAGCAGCCAAGAAAGGTACGACATTTTGAGCTCCTACAATGAGCAGTTCTTC. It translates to CASSQERYDILSSYNEQFF.

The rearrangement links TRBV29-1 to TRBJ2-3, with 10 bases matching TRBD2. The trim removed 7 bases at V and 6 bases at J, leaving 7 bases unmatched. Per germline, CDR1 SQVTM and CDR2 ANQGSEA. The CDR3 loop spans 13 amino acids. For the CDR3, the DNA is TGCAGCGGAGAGCGGGAGGGCGGGGATACGCAGTATTTT. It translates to CSGEREGGDTQYF.